This T cell receptor (beta chain) was captured in a study of blood T cells in healthy people across ages. General study results and limits: Versus aged donors, long-lived donors had higher diversity and more naive CD4+ cells. For the donors, CMV status was unknown and possibly confounded expanded clonotype changes.

A word on this clonotype: Its matching antigen is unknown.

The CDR3 has 11 amino acids. Trimming removed 3 bases from V and 15 bases from J; junction bases left unmatched: 5. A second PCR of 7 to 11 cycles used a sample-barcoded 5' primer and a J-beta primer mix. TCRdb recomputed calls from the 5' RACE reads with MiXCR, one row per CDR3 protein. This table holds about 1.4 million distinct CDR3 sequences, approximately 60% found once. This TCR was recovered from a man between 18 and 35 years old in good health. Material for sequencing was blood. The rearrangement links TRBV12-3 or TRBV12-4 to TRBJ2-1, with 7 bases fitting TRBD2. The CDR3 DNA is TGTGCCAGCAGTTTGCGCGGGAGTGGGTTCTTC. As protein: CASSLRGSGFF.